One sample yielded the 9 T cell receptor beta chains listed below, sequenced in a study of T cell repertoires in cytomegalovirus infection. Their antigens remain unidentified. TCRdb ran MiXCR on the reads and lists one entry per CDR3 protein. The table includes some 500,000 distinct CDR3 sequences, approximately 40% detected once. This specimen was cultured PBMCs, taken from culture after CMV antigen stimulation. The origin of the receptors is a human donor in good health (CMV status not recorded). Some clones in this sample may be carry-over from other donors' samples.

CDR3 DNA sequence: TGTGCCAGCTCGCTCACAGGGGCGGACACCGGGGAGCTGTTTTTT. This encodes CASSLTGADTGELFF. The chain recombines TRBV18 with TRBJ2-2, with 7 bases aligning to TRBD1. V shed 6 bases, J shed 3 bases, and the junction held 7 bases outside the gene matches. This CDR3 has 15 amino acids. CDR1 is KGHSH, CDR2 LQKENI, per germline.

The chain couples TRBV11-2 to TRBJ1-1, with a tentative D call TRBD1 (5 bases). This CDR3 region has 15 residues. The V end was cut by 1 base, the J end by 6 bases, with 15 bases between. In germline, CDR1 is SGHAT, CDR2 FQNNGV. CDR3 bases: TGTGCCAGCAGCTTAGTTTCCAGGGCGGTCCCTGAAGCTTTCTTT. Encoded protein: CASSLVSRAVPEAFF. Full variable domain (missing parts from reference TRBV11-2 and TRBJ1-1): EAGVAQSPRYKIIEKRQSVAFWCNPISGHATLYWYQQILGQGPKLLIQFQNNGVVDDSQLPKDRFSAERLKGVDSTLKIQPAKLEDSAVYLCASSLVSRAVPEAFFGQGTRLTVV.

This clonotype was recorded a few times. In DNA, the CDR3 is TGTGCCAGCAGCTTTACCGGGACGGGGACTGAAGCTTTCTTT. Its translation: CASSFTGTGTEAFF. This chain joins TRBV7-8 and TRBJ1-1, with a tentative D call TRBD1 (5 bases). CDR1 is SGHVS, CDR2 FQNEAQ, per germline. This CDR3 has 14 residues. The V end was cut by 3 bases, the J end by 5 bases, with 13 bases between.

The chain employs TRBV6-8 and TRBJ1-2; the match to TRBD1 covers 8 bases. Germline V gene lookup returns CDR1 MNHGY and CDR2 SAAAGT. Trimming at V came to 2 bases and at J to 7 bases, leaving 0 bases not matched to a gene. This CDR3 region has 12 residues. The CDR3 loop is CASSYDRGGYTF. CDR3 in DNA: TGTGCCAGCAGTTACGACAGGGGTGGCTACACCTTC.

This clonotype occurred a few times. The rearrangement joins TRBV7-8 to TRBJ2-3, with D unclear. This CDR3 spans 18 amino acids. Trimming left V 5 bases short and J 2 bases short, with 23 bases between. Germline CDR1 reads SGHVS; CDR2 reads FQNEAQ. CDR3 bases: TGTGCCAGCAGCCCATCCCGGTTTCGGCTGAGGCTCACAGATACGCAGTATTTT. The encoded protein is CASSPSRFRLRLTDTQYF.

This chain connects TRBV7-9 to TRBJ1-1; unclear D gene. In germline, CDR1 is SEHNR, CDR2 FQNEAQ (reference sequence). The CDR3 sequence is 14 residues long. V gave up 3 bases and J gave up 5 bases, with 13 bases separating them. CDR3 loop: CASSLEELTTEAFF. The CDR3 coding sequence is TGTGCCAGCAGCTTGGAAGAATTAACTACTGAAGCTTTCTTT.

The chain employs TRBV20-1 and TRBJ1-5; 10 positions match TRBD1. The CDR3 is 15 residues long. V was clipped by 6 bases and J by 7 bases; unmatched bases: 12. From germline, CDR1 is DFQATT and CDR2 SNEGSKA (reference sequence). CDR3 sequence reads: CSATDRGGGGQPQHF. As DNA, the CDR3 is TGCAGTGCCACGGACAGGGGGGGGGGAGGACAGCCCCAGCATTTT.

The J gene is TRBJ2-4, the V gene TRBV11-2, with a weak D call TRBD1 (5 bases). V was trimmed by 1 base and J by 2 bases, leaving 9 bases between them. Germline V lookup: CDR1 SGHAT, CDR2 FQNNGV. The CDR3 contains 15 residues. The CDR3 is CASSLVRGTKNIQYF. The CDR3 bases are TGTGCCAGCAGCTTAGTAAGGGGAACCAAAAACATTCAGTACTTC.

The CDR3 region has the DNA TGTGCCAGCAGTAGACGGCCGAGTCAGCGCTCTGGAAACACCATATATTTT. Residues: CASSRRPSQRSGNTIYF. V usage is TRBV6-5 and J usage is TRBJ1-3; D uncertain. Germline loops: CDR1 MNHEY, CDR2 SVGAGI. The V end lost 5 bases, the J end lost 0 bases, and 17 bases lay between the germline ends. The length of the CDR3 is 17 residues.